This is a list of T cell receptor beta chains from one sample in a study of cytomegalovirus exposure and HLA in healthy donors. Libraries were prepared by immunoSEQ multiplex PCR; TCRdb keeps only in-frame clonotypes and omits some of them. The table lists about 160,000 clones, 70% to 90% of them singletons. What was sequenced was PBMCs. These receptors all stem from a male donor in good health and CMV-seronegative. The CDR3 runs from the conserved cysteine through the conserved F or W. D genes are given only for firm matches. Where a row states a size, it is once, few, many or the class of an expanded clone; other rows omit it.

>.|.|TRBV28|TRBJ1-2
CASSLLGGLGYTF
TGTGCCAGCAGTTTATTGGGGGGGCTGGGCTACACCTTC
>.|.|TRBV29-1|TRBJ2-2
CSAARQNTGELFF
TGCAGCGCCGCGCGGCAGAACACCGGGGAGCTGTTTTTT
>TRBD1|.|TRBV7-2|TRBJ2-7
CASSLSPGTGLGEQYF
TGTGCCAGCAGCTTATCCCCCGGGACAGGGTTAGGAGAGCAGTACTTC
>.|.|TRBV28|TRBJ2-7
CASSTWGGYEQYF
TGTGCCAGCAGTACCTGGGGCGGCTACGAGCAGTACTTC
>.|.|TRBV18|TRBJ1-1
CASSPLNTEAFF
TGTGCCAGCTCACCCTTGAACACTGAAGCTTTCTTT
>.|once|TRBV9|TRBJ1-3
CASSVAAVIGVTGNTIYF
TGTGCCAGCAGCGTAGCTGCGGTTATTGGAGTCACTGGAAACACCATATATTTT
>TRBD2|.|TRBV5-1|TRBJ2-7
CASSSSGGVYEQYF
TGCGCCAGCAGCTCTAGCGGGGGCGTCTACGAGCAGTACTTC
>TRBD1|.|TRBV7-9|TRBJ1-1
CSSSFEGATEAFF
TGTTCCAGCAGCTTTGAGGGGGCCACTGAAGCTTTCTTT
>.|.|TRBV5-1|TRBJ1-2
CASSLARQGNYGYTF
TGCGCCAGCAGCTTGGCCCGGCAGGGCAACTATGGCTACACCTTC
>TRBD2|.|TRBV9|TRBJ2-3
CASSRTSGDTDTQYF
TGTGCCAGCAGTCGGACTAGCGGGGACACAGATACGCAGTATTTT
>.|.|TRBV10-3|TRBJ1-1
CAISESGMGREAFF
TGTGCCATCAGTGAGTCGGGAATGGGGAGAGAAGCTTTCTTT
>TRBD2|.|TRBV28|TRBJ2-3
CASSSGTSGRRGTDTQYF
TGTGCCAGCAGTTCCGGGACTAGCGGGAGGAGGGGCACAGATACGCAGTATTTT
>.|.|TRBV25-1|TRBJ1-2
CASSPGIYGYTF
TGTGCCAGCAGCCCAGGGATCTATGGCTACACCTTC
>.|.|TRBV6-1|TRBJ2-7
CASSERGSSYEQYF
TGTGCCAGCAGTGAACGCGGAAGCTCCTACGAGCAGTACTTC
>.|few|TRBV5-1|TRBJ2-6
CASSQRRDSGANVLTF
TGCGCCAGCAGCCAGCGACGGGACTCTGGGGCCAACGTCCTGACTTTC